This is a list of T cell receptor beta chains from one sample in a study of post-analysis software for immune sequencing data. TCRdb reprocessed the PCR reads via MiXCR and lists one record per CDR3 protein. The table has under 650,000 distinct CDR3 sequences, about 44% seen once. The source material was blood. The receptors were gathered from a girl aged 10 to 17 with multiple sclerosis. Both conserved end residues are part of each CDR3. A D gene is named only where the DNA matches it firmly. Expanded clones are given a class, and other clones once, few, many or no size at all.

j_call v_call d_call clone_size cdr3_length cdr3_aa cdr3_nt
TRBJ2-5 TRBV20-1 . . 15 CSARETDGGRETQYF TGCAGTGCTAGAGAAACGGACGGGGGCAGGGAGACCCAGTACTTC
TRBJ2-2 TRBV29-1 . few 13 CSAGTPNTGELFF TGCAGCGCCGGGACACCGAACACCGGGGAGCTGTTTTTT
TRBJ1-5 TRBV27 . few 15 CASSLRRTSNQPQHF TGTGCCAGCAGTCTAAGAAGGACAAGCAATCAGCCCCAGCATTTT
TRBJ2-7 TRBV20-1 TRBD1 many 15 CSARGTGTEAYEQYF TGCAGTGCTAGAGGGACCGGGACAGAGGCCTACGAGCAGTACTTC
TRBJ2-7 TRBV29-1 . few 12 CSVQGLSYEQYF TGCAGCGTCCAGGGTCTCTCCTACGAGCAGTACTTC
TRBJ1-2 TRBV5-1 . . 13 CASSFRDRYGYTF TGCGCCAGCAGCTTCCGGGACCGCTATGGCTACACCTTC
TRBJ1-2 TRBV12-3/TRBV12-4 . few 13 CASSLDLGYGYTF TGTGCCAGCAGTTTAGATCTGGGCTATGGCTACACCTTC
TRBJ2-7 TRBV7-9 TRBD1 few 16 CASTITPGQGEREQYF TGTGCCAGCACCATCACACCGGGACAGGGGGAACGCGAGCAGTACTTC
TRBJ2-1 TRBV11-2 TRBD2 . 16 CASSHLAGGDNNEQFF TGTGCCAGCAGCCACCTAGCGGGGGGGGACAACAATGAGCAGTTCTTC
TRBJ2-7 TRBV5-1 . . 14 CASSTAINSYEQYF TGCGCCAGCAGCACAGCCATTAACTCCTACGAGCAGTACTTC
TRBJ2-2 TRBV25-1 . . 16 CASSDPRTTIPGELFF TGTGCCAGCAGTGATCCCCGGACTACGATACCCGGGGAGCTGTTTTTT
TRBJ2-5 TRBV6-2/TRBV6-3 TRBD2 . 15 CASSYSPPGGETQYF TGTGCCAGCAGTTACTCCCCTCCGGGGGGGGAGACCCAGTACTTC
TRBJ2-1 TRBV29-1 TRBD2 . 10 CSGLRETQFF TGCAGCGGCCTGCGGGAGACCCAGTTCTTC
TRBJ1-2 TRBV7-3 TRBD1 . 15 CASSYTGGRDYGYTF TGTGCCAGCAGCTACACAGGGGGCAGAGACTATGGCTACACCTTC
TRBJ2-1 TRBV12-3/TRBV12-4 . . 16 CASSNPNSPSYNEQFF TGTGCCAGCAGTAACCCCAACAGTCCATCCTACAATGAGCAGTTCTTC
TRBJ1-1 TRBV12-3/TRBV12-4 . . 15 CASRVEVGLDTEAFF TGTGCCAGTAGAGTAGAGGTTGGGCTGGACACTGAAGCTTTCTTT
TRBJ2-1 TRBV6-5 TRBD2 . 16 CASSSGGAHSYNEQFF TGTGCCAGCAGCTCCGGGGGGGCCCATTCCTACAATGAGCAGTTCTTC
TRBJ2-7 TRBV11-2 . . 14 CASSWGLSGNEQYF TGTGCCAGCAGCTGGGGGCTTAGCGGCAACGAGCAGTACTTC
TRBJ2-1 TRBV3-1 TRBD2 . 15 CASSQGLAGASEQFF TGTGCCAGCAGCCAAGGACTAGCGGGAGCGAGTGAGCAGTTCTTC